This entry is about one TCR beta chain. No antigen is known for it. 13 Jbeta primers and 60 Vbeta primers were used for the PCR. Clones were read by immunoSEQ multiplex PCR, and TCRdb kept only the in-frame ones, dropping some. The sample carries some 140,000 clones, 80% recorded once. The data were obtained in a study of cytomegalovirus exposure and HLA in healthy donors. About the research overall: T cells numbering around 170 million yielded some 110 million unique TCR beta sequences in an earlier analysis. Study conclusions and caveats: Highly shared variants forming one cluster were likely a sequencing artifact. What a later analysis showed was that several of the most significant clusters appeared linked to common viral pathogens. Later analysis showed TCR association rates varying by HLA locus, highest for DRB1 and lowest for HLA-C.

The sample taken for sequencing was PBMCs. The clonotype was recovered from a young man in good health and CMV-seropositive.

The CDR3 loop reads CASSLEQGATGELFF. The CDR3 DNA follows: TGTGCCAGCAGCTTGGAACAGGGGGCCACCGGGGAGCTGTTTTTT. The chain combines TRBV5-4 with TRBJ2-2; 9 bases line up with TRBD1. This CDR3 is built from 15 residues. V trimming: 0 bases; J trimming: 4 bases; junction bases outside the gene matches: 1. Germline V gene lookup returns CDR1 SGHNT and CDR2 YYREEE (reference sequence).